This T cell receptor (beta chain) was identified in a study of Graves' ophthalmopathy and Graves' hyperthyroidism (dated by TCRdb to the late 2010s). Regarding the complete study: Peripheral blood samples were taken at the time of initial diagnosis, before any treatment was given. The study used TCR beta repertoire signatures to distinguish Graves' ophthalmopathy from Graves' hyperthyroidism and to predict progression to ophthalmopathy. In total, around 140 blood samples were TCR-sequenced: roughly 45 ophthalmopathy, some 75 hyperthyroidism and approximately 17 hyperthyroidism-to-ophthalmopathy patients. To explore V-J signatures that distinguish ophthalmopathy from hyperthyroidism, a discovery set of 100 patients was enrolled, made up of 43 with ophthalmopathy and some 58 with stable hyperthyroidism. An independent validation cohort comprised around 19 hyperthyroidism patients and 15 to 17 patients who later progressed from hyperthyroidism to ophthalmopathy. T-cell repertoires of thyroid tissue and blood were compared in six or seven hyperthyroidism patients. Following sampling, methimazole starting at 30 mg daily was administered to hyperthyroidism patients, and high-dose intravenous methylprednisolone was administered to ophthalmopathy patients. The approximately 98 discovery patients were randomly divided into training and test sets at a 7:3 ratio.

This clonotype was observed many times. Its cognate antigen has yet to be identified. Base qualities are missing; no much larger clone stands one base away. There are 12 amino acids in the CDR3, from cysteine to phenylalanine inclusive. Kept here is only the CDR3 DNA, which spans 36 bases and is read in frame from base 1. CDR1 LNHDA and CDR2 SQIVND are derived from the germline V gene (reference sequence). V sheds 6 bases and J sheds 1 base, leaving 6 bases between their ends. For repertoire sequencing, the TCR beta CDR3 regions were amplified from RNA transcripts. The first round was an RT-PCR using HTBI primers with the Qiagen OneStep RT-PCR kit, and this first round was followed by a second-round multiplex PCR, then size selection and purification. Libraries were sequenced paired-end with 100 bp reads on an Illumina HiSeq2000. On the authors' methods: SOAPnuke was used to process the reads, throwing out any read that had adapters, had uncalled bases, had a mean Phred below 15, or lacked an exact constant-primer or identifier match. COPE v1.2.5 was used to merge high-quality paired reads. Unique nucleotide sequences were defined as clonotypes and aligned to IMGT TRB V, D and J references using MiTCR v1.1. The analysis was limited to V-J combinations with a frequency above 0.0001, which together covered roughly 99% of the repertoires. For each V-J combination, a TCR clonal expansion and chaos score was defined as F50 clonal expansion divided by the chaos observed in the TCRdist matrix. Welch's t-statistics and random forest were used to narrow the features down to 10 to 15 V-J combinations, which were then fed into a naive Bayes classifier. The Morisita-Horn index was used to measure how similar the thyroid and blood repertoires were. The public reads were run again by TCRdb, first through fastp at Q25 and then through MiXCR, and only productive beta chains were kept. Merged by CDR3 protein, the rows form single entries marked with the most common genes and DNA. These V and J calls are TCRdb output, not the study's own analysis. The sample table shows 350,000 to 400,000 distinct CDR3 sequences, and approximately 15% are seen once. The top ten clones comprise about 7% of the sample.

Hyperthyroidism was considered stable if no progression to ophthalmopathy occurred within 18 months of follow-up. Hyperthyroidism patients were newly diagnosed, with disease duration under 2 months, and aged 18 to 65 years. Patients were excluded if they had other autoimmune diseases, uncontrolled infections, pregnancy or lactation. Clinical symptoms, serum thyroxine, TRAb, thyroid ultrasound and orbital computed tomography were used for diagnosis. Ficoll-Paque density gradient centrifugation was used to isolate PBMCs from around 10 ml of fresh peripheral blood. Total RNA was extracted using Trizol reagent, and RNA quality was checked on an Agilent 2100 Bioanalyzer. Overall results and qualifications from the work: Most expanded thyroid clonotypes with frequency above 0.001 were also detected in blood, suggesting blood repertoires may reflect the thyroid immune response. In cross-validation, the 13-signature model distinguished ophthalmopathy from stable hyperthyroidism with 85% to 90% sensitivity and around 82% specificity, and in the test set the corresponding values were approximately 80% and 68%. No statistical method was used to set the sample size in advance, and the investigators knew which group each participant was assigned to. In validation, the model predicted ophthalmopathy progression with nearly 71% sensitivity and approximately 78% specificity; some twelve predicted patients were CT-confirmed with GO in a median of around 6 months.

The sequence came from a young woman with stable Graves' hyperthyroidism. Donor details come from another sample of the same person, matched by shared clones. Sequencing was done on a sample of peripheral blood. The V gene is TRBV19 and the J gene is TRBJ1-1, with the D gene not confidently named. The CDR3 reads CASRYGNTEAFF. Here is the DNA: TGTGCCAGTAGGTACGGGAACACTGAAGCTTTCTTT.